Each of the 28 T cell receptor beta chains below was sequenced from the same sample in a study of Ad26.COV2.S vaccination and SARS-CoV-2 variants (dated by TCRdb to 2020 to 2022). The time point label, read with the paper, signifies: individuals recovered from natural SARS-CoV-2 infection. The library was made by the immunoSEQ multiplex PCR assay. Drawn from immuneACCESS, this table holds only the in-frame rearrangements with V and J called that TCRdb kept. Clones are partly lost; checked studies trace under half to an unresolved V gene and leave the rest unexplained. This sample has around 45,000 clones in its table, and 83% of those were observed once. Roughly 45% of the sample belongs to the ten largest clones. Sequencing was performed on peripheral blood, taken after recovery from COVID-19. All receptors derive from a human donor who had recovered from COVID-19.

This sequence joins TRBV7-2 and TRBJ1-5, with 7 bases aligning to TRBD1. V lost 2 bases, J lost 0 bases, and 7 bases stayed unmatched. The CDR3 is 17 residues long. Germline assignment: CDR1 SGHTA and CDR2 FQGNSA. The CDR3 sequence: CASSLRDRAYSNQPQHF. CDR3 DNA: TGTGCCAGCAGCTTAAGGGACAGAGCCTATAGCAATCAGCCCCAGCATTTT.

This clone was seen a handful of times. Other DNA sequences within the sample encode an identical CDR3. The gene calls are TRBV12-3 or TRBV12-4 and TRBJ1-3, with no clear D. This CDR3 has 12 residues. V was clipped by 3 bases and J by 4 bases, with 4 bases between them. CDR3: CASSLPGNTIYF. CDR3 DNA: TGTGCCAGCAGTTTGCCCGGAAACACCATATATTTT.

The chain links TRBV2 to TRBJ1-2, with D possibly TRBD1 on 5 matching bases. V was shortened by 6 bases and J by 10 bases, with 18 bases between the two germline ends. Germline lookup yields CDR1 SNHLY and CDR2 FYNNEI. The CDR3 covers 13 residues. CDR3 DNA: TGTGCCAGCAGCGCCGGGACGGTTCCTTTCTACACCTTC. Protein: CASSAGTVPFYTF.

This clone was seen repeatedly, ten times or more. This rearrangement joins TRBV6-5 to TRBJ2-4; D is perhaps TRBD1 (6 bases). V lost 8 bases to trimming and J lost 7 bases, with 21 bases between them. The germline CDR1 and CDR2 sequences are MNHEY and SVGAGI. The CDR3 is made up of 15 amino acids. The CDR3 sequence: CASEGDGFLWNIQYF. The CDR3, as DNA: TGTGCCAGCGAGGGGGACGGCTTTCTGTGGAACATTCAGTACTTC.

J is TRBJ1-3 and V is TRBV3-1 (or the pseudogene TRBV3-2); D is unresolved. Trimming left V 2 bases short and J 2 bases short, with 10 bases between. CDR3 length: 15 amino acids. The germline V gene has CDR1 LGHDT and CDR2 YNNKEL (reference sequence). The CDR3 protein is CASSQNPNPGNTIYF. DNA of the CDR3: TGTGCCAGCAGCCAAAATCCGAACCCTGGAAACACCATATATTTT.

The J gene is TRBJ1-6, the V gene TRBV6-5, with D maybe TRBD1 (6 bases). This CDR3 spans 13 amino acids. V was shortened by 6 bases and J by 5 bases, with 8 bases between the two germline ends. Germline V lookup: CDR1 MNHEY, CDR2 SVGAGI. The CDR3 sequence: CASRGGHNSPLHF. In nucleotides, the CDR3 is TGTGCCAGCAGGGGGGGCCATAATTCACCCCTCCACTTT.

The J gene is TRBJ1-1, the V gene TRBV27; TRBD1 matches 9 bases. The germline gives CDR1 MNHEY, CDR2 SMNVEV (reference sequence). V lost 2 bases and J lost 7; bases outside the gene matches: 11. This CDR3 has 16 amino acids. The chain's CDR3 is CASSLRPGTGRGEAFF. CDR3 bases: TGTGCCAGCAGTTTACGCCCTGGGACAGGGAGGGGTGAAGCTTTCTTT.

The rearrangement uses TRBV30 and TRBJ1-4; D uncertain. The CDR3 loop spans 16 amino acids. V was cut by 1 base and J by 0 bases, with 12 bases left in between. Per the germline V gene, CDR1 is GTSNPN and CDR2 is SVGIG (reference sequence). The CDR3 here is CAWSAPRTATNEKLFF. CDR3 sequence (DNA): TGTGCCTGGAGTGCCCCCCGGACGGCAACTAATGAAAAACTGTTTTTT. Combining the CDR3 with reference TRBV30 and TRBJ1-4 gives the whole variable domain SQTIHQWPATLVQPVGSPLSLECTVEGTSNPNLYWYRQAAGRGLQLLFYSVGIGQISSEVPQNLSASRPQDRQFILSSKKLLLSDSGFYLCAWSAPRTATNEKLFFGSGTQLSVL.

V is TRBV2 and J is TRBJ1-1; weak D call: TRBD1 (6 bases). Trimming stripped 8 bases from V and 4 bases from J, with 17 bases between. This CDR3 region has 14 residues. Germline loops: CDR1 SNHLY, CDR2 FYNNEI. The CDR3 nucleotides are TGTGCCAGCCAACAGGGTTTGAGTAGCACTGAAGCTTTCTTT. It encodes CASQQGLSSTEAFF.

The V call is TRBV11-2, the J call TRBJ2-3; weak D call: TRBD1 (5 bases). CDR1 is SGHAT, CDR2 FQNNGV, per germline. This CDR3 is built from 15 residues. The ends were cut back, 1 base at V and 0 bases at J, with 8 bases in the middle. The CDR3 bases are TGTGCCAGCAGCTTAGGGGCAGGGAGCACAGATACGCAGTATTTT. Amino acids: CASSLGAGSTDTQYF. Based on the CDR3 plus reference TRBV11-2 and TRBJ2-3, the full variable domain is EAGVAQSPRYKIIEKRQSVAFWCNPISGHATLYWYQQILGQGPKLLIQFQNNGVVDDSQLPKDRFSAERLKGVDSTLKIQPAKLEDSAVYLCASSLGAGSTDTQYFGPGTRLTVL.

This chain links TRBV28 with TRBJ1-3; D perhaps matches TRBD1 (6 bases). V was cut by 7 bases and J by 3 bases, with 13 bases left in between. Germline CDR1 reads MDHEN; CDR2 reads SYDVKM. The CDR3 consists of 14 residues. The CDR3 DNA reads TGTGCCAGCATCCCCGGGGGCAGTGGAAACACCATATATTTT. Translation gives CASIPGGSGNTIYF.

This chain uses TRBV2 with TRBJ1-5, with TRBD1 matching 11 bases. Germline V gene lookup returns CDR1 SNHLY and CDR2 FYNNEI. The ends lost 3 bases at V and 10 bases at J; junction bases unmatched: 8. The CDR3 is 15 residues long. CDR3 protein: CASSDSPGTGGPQHF. In nucleotides, the CDR3 is TGTGCCAGCAGTGATAGCCCCGGGACAGGGGGTCCCCAGCATTTT.

The chain joins TRBV10-2 to TRBJ2-7; D perhaps matches TRBD2 (5 bases). Germline V gene data show CDR1 as WSHSY and CDR2 as SAAADI. V was cut by 6 bases and J by 2 bases, with 11 bases left in between. The CDR3 is 13 residues long. CDR3 DNA: TGCGCCAGCAGGGCCGGGATGGCCTACGAGCAGTACGTC. This gives the protein CASRAGMAYEQYV.

The DNA for the CDR3 is TGTGCTAGTGGCCTGAGATCGACCTCCCGGAGGTCAGATACGCAGTATTTT. It is translated as CASGLRSTSRRSDTQYF. This chain uses TRBV12-5 with TRBJ2-3, with TRBD2 as a possible D gene (5 bases). CDR1 is LGHNT, CDR2 FRNRAP, per germline. The CDR3 is 17 residues long. V lost 6 bases and J 4 bases, leaving 23 bases between the germline ends.

J is TRBJ1-1 and V is TRBV6-4, with D uncertain. The CDR3 runs 13 residues. V was trimmed by 3 bases and J by 0 bases, leaving 5 bases between them. Germline assignment: CDR1 MRHNA and CDR2 SNTAGT. The CDR3 is CASSEFMNTEAFF. The DNA of the CDR3 is TGTGCCAGCAGTGAGTTCATGAACACTGAAGCTTTCTTT.

This rearrangement joins TRBV4-2 to TRBJ2-1; TRBD2 is a possible D gene (5 bases). Deletions cut 4 bases from V and 9 bases from J, with 22 bases between. From germline, CDR1 is LGHNA and CDR2 YNFKEQ. The CDR3 runs 16 residues. The CDR3 reads CASSRVAGLDPAEQFF. The CDR3 DNA reads as TGTGCCAGCAGCCGGGTCGCCGGACTCGATCCGGCTGAGCAGTTCTTC.

This chain connects TRBV5-1 to TRBJ2-5, with D unclear. The germline gives CDR1 SGHRS, CDR2 YFSETQ. The CDR3 consists of 14 residues. V shed 0 bases and J shed 1 base, with 7 bases lying between them. The CDR3 sequence: CASSLGYSQETQYF. DNA for the CDR3: TGCGCCAGCAGCTTGGGTTATAGCCAAGAGACCCAGTACTTC.

The J gene is TRBJ1-6, the V gene TRBV2; D ambiguous. The CDR3 length is 17 residues. Germline CDR1 reads SNHLY; CDR2 reads FYNNEI. V lost 4 bases and J lost 0, with 13 bases in between. DNA of the CDR3: TGTGCCAGCAGTGCTGAGGGAACCCTCTCCTATAATTCACCCCTCCACTTT. It encodes CASSAEGTLSYNSPLHF.

This clone was recorded only once. CDR3 region: CASTRDVNYGYTF. The CDR3 nucleotides read TGTGCCAGCACCCGGGATGTTAACTATGGCTACACCTTC. The gene calls are TRBV2 and TRBJ1-2; the D is unclear. This CDR3 is built from 13 residues. Germline values: CDR1 SNHLY, CDR2 FYNNEI. Trimming pared 7 bases from V and 1 base from J, leaving 10 bases between. The whole variable domain, filled in from reference TRBV2 and TRBJ1-2, reads EPEVTQTPSHQVTQMGQEVILRCVPISNHLYFYWYRQILGQKVEFLVSFYNNEISEKSEIFDDQFSVERPDGSNFTLKIRSTKLEDSAMYFCASTRDVNYGYTFGSGTRLTVV.

This chain connects TRBV12-3 or TRBV12-4 to TRBJ2-5; D not resolved. The CDR3 covers 12 residues. Deletions cut 7 bases from V and 3 bases from J, with 9 bases between. The CDR3 spells CASNGGEETQYF. For the CDR3, the DNA is TGTGCCAGCAACGGTGGGGAAGAGACCCAGTACTTC.

This clone was counted between two and nine times. The gene calls are TRBV5-1 and TRBJ1-3; tentative D call: TRBD1 (5 bases). Germline V lookup: CDR1 SGHRS, CDR2 YFSETQ. Deletions cut 0 bases from V and 0 bases from J, with 10 bases between. The CDR3 runs 16 residues. The CDR3 here is CASSLEGSTSGNTIYF. CDR3 in DNA: TGCGCCAGCAGCTTGGAGGGGAGCACCTCTGGAAACACCATATATTTT.

The gene calls are TRBV11-2 and TRBJ2-2, with a tentative D call TRBD1 (6 bases). This CDR3 contains 16 residues. V lost 5 bases to trimming and J lost 4 bases, with 17 bases between them. Germline V CDR1 and CDR2: SGHAT, FQNNGV. In nucleotides, the CDR3 is TGTGCCAGCAGCGACATCCCGGGACATTTCACCGGGGAGCTGTTTTTT. Its translation is CASSDIPGHFTGELFF. Complete variable domain (other parts from reference TRBV11-2 and TRBJ2-2): EAGVAQSPRYKIIEKRQSVAFWCNPISGHATLYWYQQILGQGPKLLIQFQNNGVVDDSQLPKDRFSAERLKGVDSTLKIQPAKLEDSAVYLCASSDIPGHFTGELFFGEGSRLTVL.

The chain combines TRBV4-1 with TRBJ1-2, with D possibly matching TRBD1 (5 bases). This CDR3 is built from 16 residues. Trimming pared 2 bases from V and 8 bases from J, leaving 21 bases between. Germline lookup yields CDR1 MGHRA and CDR2 YSYEKL. This CDR3 is CASSQTPGLVVSGYTF. In DNA form, the CDR3 reads TGCGCCAGCAGCCAAACCCCGGGACTTGTCGTATCGGGCTACACCTTC.

This clone was found once. This chain links TRBV27 with TRBJ1-2, with D possibly matching TRBD1 (6 bases). CDR3 length: 16 amino acids. V gave up 1 base and J gave up 7 bases, with 19 bases separating them. Germline V lookup: CDR1 MNHEY, CDR2 SMNVEV (reference sequence). This CDR3 is CASSLLFGAGEFGYTF. DNA of the CDR3: TGTGCCAGCAGTTTATTGTTCGGGGCAGGGGAATTTGGCTACACCTTC.

The chain links TRBV27 to TRBJ1-6; possibly TRBD1 for D (5 bases). The germline V gene encodes CDR1 MNHEY and CDR2 SMNVEV (reference sequence). Trimming cost V 7 bases and J 6 bases, with 13 bases left between them. The CDR3 has 14 residues. The CDR3 DNA is TGTGCCAGCACTACCTCGGGACCTAATTCACCCCTCCACTTT. Protein: CASTTSGPNSPLHF.

This chain uses TRBV29-1 with TRBJ2-2; D gene uncertain. CDR3 length: 14 residues. Trimming removed 3 bases from V and 0 bases from J, with 8 bases in between. In germline, CDR1 is SQVTM, CDR2 ANQGSEA. The CDR3 region has the DNA TGCAGCGTTGAGGACGAGACGAACACCGGGGAGCTGTTTTTT. This codes for CSVEDETNTGELFF.

This chain joins TRBV5-1 and TRBJ1-4, with D possibly TRBD1 on 6 matching bases. Germline values: CDR1 SGHRS, CDR2 YFSETQ. The CDR3 covers 14 residues. Trimming shortened V by 4 bases and J by 7 bases, and 14 bases separated the two germline ends. The CDR3 DNA reads as TGCGCCAGCAGCGGAGCAGGGGTTGGTGAAAAACTGTTTTTT. Amino acid sequence: CASSGAGVGEKLFF. Combining the CDR3 with reference TRBV5-1 and TRBJ1-4 gives the whole variable domain KAGVTQTPRYLIKTRGQQVTLSCSPISGHRSVSWYQQTPGQGLQFLFEYFSETQRNKGNFPGRFSGRQFSNSRSEMNVSTLELGDSALYLCASSGAGVGEKLFFGSGTQLSVL.

This sequence joins TRBV18 and TRBJ2-6; no definite D call. Germline lookup yields CDR1 KGHSH and CDR2 LQKENI. Trimming took off 6 bases at V and 1 base at J, with 4 bases between the two ends. The CDR3 loop spans 13 amino acids. The CDR3 coding sequence is TGTGCCAGCTCCTCTTCTGGGGCCAACGTCCTGACTTTC. Translated, it gives CASSSSGANVLTF. Variable domain in full (rest from reference TRBV18 and TRBJ2-6): NAGVMQNPRHLVRRRGQEARLRCSPMKGHSHVYWYRQLPEEGLKFMVYLQKENIIDESGMPKERFSAEFPKEGPSILRIQQVVRGDSAAYFCASSSSGANVLTFGAGSRLTVL.